Listed here are 3 T cell receptor beta chains from one sample, sequenced in a study of shared clonotypes between healthy human individuals. Using immunoSEQ multiplex PCR, the repertoire was profiled, and TCRdb retains in-frame clones only, with some absent. The sample lists about 490,000 clones; 79% were seen once. Material for sequencing was PBMCs. These receptors originate from a woman between 40 and 50 years old in good health. Some clones in this sample may be carry-over from other donors' samples.

V usage is TRBV7-2 and J usage is TRBJ2-5; perhaps TRBD1 as D (6 bases). V shed 5 bases and J shed 11 bases, with 15 bases lying between them. CDR3 length: 12 residues. CDR1 is SGHTA, CDR2 FQGNSA, per germline. The chain's CDR3 is CASSTGAGVQYF. The CDR3 DNA reads TGTGCCAGCAGCACAGGCGCAGGGGTACAGTACTTC.

The chain has TRBV7-2 and TRBJ2-3, with D uncertain. The germline V gene encodes CDR1 SGHTA and CDR2 FQGNSA. The length of the CDR3 is 14 residues. V was clipped by 2 bases and J by 4 bases, with 10 bases between them. This CDR3 is CASSLPPRADTQYF. DNA of the CDR3: TGTGCCAGCAGCTTACCTCCACGGGCAGATACGCAGTATTTT.

This clone was detected only a few times. The chain combines TRBV19 with TRBJ1-1, with D hard to call. Germline CDR1 LNHDA, CDR2 SQIVND (reference sequence). V lost 5 bases, J lost 0 bases, and 7 bases lay in between. CDR3 length: 13 residues. DNA of the CDR3: TGTGCCAGTAGTGCCACGGTGAACACTGAAGCTTTCTTT. It yields the protein CASSATVNTEAFF. The full variable domain, rest sourced from reference TRBV19 and TRBJ1-1, is DGGITQSPKYLFRKEGQNVTLSCEQNLNHDAMYWYRQDPGQGLRLIYYSQIVNDFQKGDIAEGYSVSREKKESFPLTVTSAQKNPTAFYLCASSATVNTEAFFGQGTRLTVV.